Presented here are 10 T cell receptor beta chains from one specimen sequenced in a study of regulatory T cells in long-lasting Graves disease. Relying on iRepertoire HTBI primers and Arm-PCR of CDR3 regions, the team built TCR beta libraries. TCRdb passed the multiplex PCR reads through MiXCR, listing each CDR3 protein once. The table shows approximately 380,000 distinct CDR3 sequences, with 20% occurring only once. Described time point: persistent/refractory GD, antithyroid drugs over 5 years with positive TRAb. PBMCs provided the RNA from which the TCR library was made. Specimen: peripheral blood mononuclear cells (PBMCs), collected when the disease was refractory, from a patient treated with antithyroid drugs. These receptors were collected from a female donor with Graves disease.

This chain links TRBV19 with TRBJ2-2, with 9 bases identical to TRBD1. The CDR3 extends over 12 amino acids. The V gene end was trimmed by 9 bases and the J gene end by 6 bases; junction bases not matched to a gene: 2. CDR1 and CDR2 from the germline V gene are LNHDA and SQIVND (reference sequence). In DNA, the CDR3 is TGTGCCAGCACAGGGGGCTCCGGGGAGCTGTTTTTT. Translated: CASTGGSGELFF.

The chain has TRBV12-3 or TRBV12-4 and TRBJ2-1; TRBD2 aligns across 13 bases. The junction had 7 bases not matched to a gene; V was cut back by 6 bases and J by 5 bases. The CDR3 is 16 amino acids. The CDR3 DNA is TGTGCCAGCAGCCCCCGACTAGCGGGAGGCCACAATGAGCAGTTCTTC. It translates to CASSPRLAGGHNEQFF.

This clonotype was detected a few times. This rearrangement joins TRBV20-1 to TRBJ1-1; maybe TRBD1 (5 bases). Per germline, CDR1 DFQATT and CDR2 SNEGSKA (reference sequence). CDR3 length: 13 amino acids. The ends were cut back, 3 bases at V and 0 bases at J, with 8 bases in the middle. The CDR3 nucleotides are TGCAGTGCTAGTGAGGGGATGAACACTGAAGCTTTCTTT. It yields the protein CSASEGMNTEAFF.

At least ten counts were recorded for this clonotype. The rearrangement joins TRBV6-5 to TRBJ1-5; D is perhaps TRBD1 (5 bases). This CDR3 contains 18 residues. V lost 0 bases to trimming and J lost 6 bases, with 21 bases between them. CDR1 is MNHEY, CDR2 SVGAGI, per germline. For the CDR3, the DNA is TGTGCCAGCAGTTACTCCCAATACCGGGGGGACGGGGGTCAGCCCCAGCATTTT. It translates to CASSYSQYRGDGGQPQHF.

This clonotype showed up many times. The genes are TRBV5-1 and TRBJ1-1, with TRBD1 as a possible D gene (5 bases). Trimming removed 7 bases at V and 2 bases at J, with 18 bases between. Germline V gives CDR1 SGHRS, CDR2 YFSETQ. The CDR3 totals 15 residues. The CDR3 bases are TGCGCCAGCGGACCTACCGGGACTGCTAACACTGAAGCTTTCTTT. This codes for CASGPTGTANTEAFF.

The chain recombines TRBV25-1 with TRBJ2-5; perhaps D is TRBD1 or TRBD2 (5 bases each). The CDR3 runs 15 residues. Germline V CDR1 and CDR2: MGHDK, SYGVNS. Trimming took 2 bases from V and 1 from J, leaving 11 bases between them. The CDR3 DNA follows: TGTGCCAGCAGTGAAAGTCTGGGGGTCCAAGAGACCCAGTACTTC. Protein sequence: CASSESLGVQETQYF.

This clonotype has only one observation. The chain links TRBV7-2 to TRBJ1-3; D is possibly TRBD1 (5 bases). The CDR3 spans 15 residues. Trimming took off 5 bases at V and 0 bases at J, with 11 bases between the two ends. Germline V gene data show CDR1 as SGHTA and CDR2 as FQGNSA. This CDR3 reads CASSPGRNSGNTIYF. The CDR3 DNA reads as TGTGCCAGCAGCCCGGGACGGAACTCTGGAAACACCATATATTTT. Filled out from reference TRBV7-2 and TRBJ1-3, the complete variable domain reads GAGVSQSPSNKVTEKGKDVELRCDPISGHTALYWYRQSLGQGLEFLIYFQGNSAPDKSGLPSDRFSAERTGGSVSTLTIQRTQQEDSAVYLCASSPGRNSGNTIYFGEGSWLTVV.

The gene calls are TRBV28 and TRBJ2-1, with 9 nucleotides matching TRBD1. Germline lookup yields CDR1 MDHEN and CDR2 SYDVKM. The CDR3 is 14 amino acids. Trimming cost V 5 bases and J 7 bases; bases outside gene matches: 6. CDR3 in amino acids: CASSEQGAGNEQFF. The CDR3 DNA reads TGTGCCAGCAGTGAACAGGGGGCGGGAAATGAGCAGTTCTTC.

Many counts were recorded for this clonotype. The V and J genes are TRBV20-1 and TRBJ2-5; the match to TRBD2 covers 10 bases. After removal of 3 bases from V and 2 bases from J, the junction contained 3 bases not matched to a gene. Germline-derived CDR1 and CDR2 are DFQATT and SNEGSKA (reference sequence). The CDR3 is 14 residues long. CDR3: CSASRTSGQETQYF. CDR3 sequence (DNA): TGCAGTGCTAGTAGGACTAGCGGACAAGAGACCCAGTACTTC.

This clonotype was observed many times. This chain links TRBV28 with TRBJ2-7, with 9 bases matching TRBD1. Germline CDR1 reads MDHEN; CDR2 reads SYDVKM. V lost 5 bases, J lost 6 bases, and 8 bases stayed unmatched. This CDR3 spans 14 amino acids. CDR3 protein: CASSTGTGLGEQYF. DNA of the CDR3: TGTGCCAGCAGTACCGGGACAGGGTTGGGCGAGCAGTACTTC.